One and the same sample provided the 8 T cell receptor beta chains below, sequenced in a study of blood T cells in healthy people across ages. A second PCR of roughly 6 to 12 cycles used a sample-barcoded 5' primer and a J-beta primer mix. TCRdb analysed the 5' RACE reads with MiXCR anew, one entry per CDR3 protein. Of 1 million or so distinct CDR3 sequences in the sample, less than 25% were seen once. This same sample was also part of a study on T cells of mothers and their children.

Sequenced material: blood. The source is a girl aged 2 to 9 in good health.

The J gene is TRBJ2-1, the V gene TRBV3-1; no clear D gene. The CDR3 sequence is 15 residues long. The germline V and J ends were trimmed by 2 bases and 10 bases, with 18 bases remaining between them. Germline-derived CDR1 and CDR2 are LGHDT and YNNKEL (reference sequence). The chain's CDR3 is CASSQLAPLGSEQFF. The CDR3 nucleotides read TGTGCCAGCAGCCAACTGGCGCCCCTTGGGTCGGAGCAGTTCTTC.

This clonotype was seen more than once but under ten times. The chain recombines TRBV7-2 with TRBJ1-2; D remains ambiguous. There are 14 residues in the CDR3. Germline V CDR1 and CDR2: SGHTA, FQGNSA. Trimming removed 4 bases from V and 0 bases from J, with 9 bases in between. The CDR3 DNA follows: TGTGCCAGCAGCTCAGACCTAGCTAACTATGGCTACACCTTC. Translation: CASSSDLANYGYTF. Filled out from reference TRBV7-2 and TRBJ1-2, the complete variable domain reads GAGVSQSPSNKVTEKGKDVELRCDPISGHTALYWYRQSLGQGLEFLIYFQGNSAPDKSGLPSDRFSAERTGGSVSTLTIQRTQQEDSAVYLCASSSDLANYGYTFGSGTRLTVV.

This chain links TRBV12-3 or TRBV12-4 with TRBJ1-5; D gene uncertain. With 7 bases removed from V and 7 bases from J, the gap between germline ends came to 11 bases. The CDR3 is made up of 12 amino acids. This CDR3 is CASTLGGQPQHF. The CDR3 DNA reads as TGTGCCAGCACCCTGGGTGGGCAGCCCCAGCATTTT.

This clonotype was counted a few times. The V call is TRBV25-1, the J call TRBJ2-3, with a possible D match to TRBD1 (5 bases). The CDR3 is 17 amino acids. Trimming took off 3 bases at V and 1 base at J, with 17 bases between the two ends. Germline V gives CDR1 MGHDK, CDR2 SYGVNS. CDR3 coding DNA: TGTGCCAGCAGTGATGGTCGCGACAGCTATCGCACAGATACGCAGTATTTT. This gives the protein CASSDGRDSYRTDTQYF.

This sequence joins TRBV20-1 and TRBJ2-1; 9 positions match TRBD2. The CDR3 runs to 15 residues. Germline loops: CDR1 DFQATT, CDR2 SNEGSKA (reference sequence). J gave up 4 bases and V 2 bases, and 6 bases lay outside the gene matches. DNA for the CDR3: TGCAGTGCTAGAAAGCTAGCGGGGAGTTACAATGAGCAGTTCTTC. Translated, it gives CSARKLAGSYNEQFF.

CDR3 region: CSVEDLGTGTYNEQFF. DNA of the CDR3: TGCAGCGTTGAAGATTTAGGGACAGGGACCTACAATGAGCAGTTCTTC. The chain combines TRBV29-1 with TRBJ2-1, with 9 bases matching TRBD1. Germline V gives CDR1 SQVTM, CDR2 ANQGSEA. CDR3 length equals 16 residues. Unmatched junction bases numbered 5, after V lost 0 bases and J lost 2 bases.

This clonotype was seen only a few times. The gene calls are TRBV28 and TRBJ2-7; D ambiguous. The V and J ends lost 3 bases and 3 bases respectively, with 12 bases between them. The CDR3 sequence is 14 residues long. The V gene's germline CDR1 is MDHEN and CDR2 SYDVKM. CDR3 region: CASSLRQSFYEQYF. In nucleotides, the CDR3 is TGTGCCAGCAGTTTGAGGCAGAGTTTCTACGAGCAGTACTTC. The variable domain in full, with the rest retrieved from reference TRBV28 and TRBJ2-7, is DVKVTQSSRYLVKRTGEKVFLECVQDMDHENMFWYRQDPGLGLRLIYFSYDVKMKEKGDIPEGYSVSREKKERFSLILESASTNQTSMYLCASSLRQSFYEQYFGPGTRLTVT.

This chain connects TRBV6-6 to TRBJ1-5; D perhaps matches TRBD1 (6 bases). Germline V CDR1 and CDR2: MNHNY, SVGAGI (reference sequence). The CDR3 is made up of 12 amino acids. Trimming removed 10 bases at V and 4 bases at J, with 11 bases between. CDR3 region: CATGQPNQPQHF. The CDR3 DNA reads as TGTGCCACCGGACAGCCAAATCAGCCCCAGCATTTT.